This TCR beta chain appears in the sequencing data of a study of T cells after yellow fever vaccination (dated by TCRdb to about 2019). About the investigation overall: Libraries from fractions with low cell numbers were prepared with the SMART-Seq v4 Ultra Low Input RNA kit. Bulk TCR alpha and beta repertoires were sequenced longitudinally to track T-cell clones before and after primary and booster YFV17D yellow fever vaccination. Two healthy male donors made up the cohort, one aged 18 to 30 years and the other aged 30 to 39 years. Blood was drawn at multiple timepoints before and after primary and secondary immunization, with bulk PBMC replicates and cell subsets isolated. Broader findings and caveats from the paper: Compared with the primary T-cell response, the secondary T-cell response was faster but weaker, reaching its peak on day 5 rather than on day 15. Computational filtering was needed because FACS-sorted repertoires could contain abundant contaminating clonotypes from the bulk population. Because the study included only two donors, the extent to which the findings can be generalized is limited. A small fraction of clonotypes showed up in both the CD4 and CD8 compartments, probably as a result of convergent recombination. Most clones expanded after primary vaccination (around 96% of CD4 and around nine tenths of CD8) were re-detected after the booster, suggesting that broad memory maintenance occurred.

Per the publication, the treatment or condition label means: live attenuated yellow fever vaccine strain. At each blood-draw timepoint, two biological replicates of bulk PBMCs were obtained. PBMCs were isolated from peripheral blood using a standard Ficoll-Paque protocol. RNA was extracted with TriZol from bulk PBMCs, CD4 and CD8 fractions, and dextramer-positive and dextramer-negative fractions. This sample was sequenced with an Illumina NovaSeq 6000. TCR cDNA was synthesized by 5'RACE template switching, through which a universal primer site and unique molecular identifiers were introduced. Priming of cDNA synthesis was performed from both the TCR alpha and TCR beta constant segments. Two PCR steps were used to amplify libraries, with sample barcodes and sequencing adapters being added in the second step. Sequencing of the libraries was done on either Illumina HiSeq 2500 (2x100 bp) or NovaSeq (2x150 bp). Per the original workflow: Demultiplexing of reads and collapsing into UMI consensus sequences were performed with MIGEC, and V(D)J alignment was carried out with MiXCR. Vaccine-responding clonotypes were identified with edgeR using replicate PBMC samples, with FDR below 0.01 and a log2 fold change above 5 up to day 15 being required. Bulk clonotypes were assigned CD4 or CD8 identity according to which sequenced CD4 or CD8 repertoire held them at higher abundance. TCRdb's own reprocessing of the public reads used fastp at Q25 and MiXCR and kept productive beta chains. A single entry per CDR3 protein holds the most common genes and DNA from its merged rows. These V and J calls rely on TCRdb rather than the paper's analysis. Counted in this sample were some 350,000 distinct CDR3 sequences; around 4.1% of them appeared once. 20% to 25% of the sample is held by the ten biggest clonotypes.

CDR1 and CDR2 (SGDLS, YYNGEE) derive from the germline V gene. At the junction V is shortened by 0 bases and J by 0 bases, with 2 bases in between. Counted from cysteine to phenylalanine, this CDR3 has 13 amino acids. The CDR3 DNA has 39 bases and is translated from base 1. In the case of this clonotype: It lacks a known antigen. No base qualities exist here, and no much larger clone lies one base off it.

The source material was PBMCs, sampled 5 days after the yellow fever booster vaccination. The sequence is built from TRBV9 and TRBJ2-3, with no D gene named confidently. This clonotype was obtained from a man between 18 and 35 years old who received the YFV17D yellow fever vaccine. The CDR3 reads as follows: CASSVVSTDTQYF. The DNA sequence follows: TGTGCCAGCAGCGTAGTCAGCACAGATACGCAGTATTTT.